These T cell receptor beta chains were read from a single sample in a study of identical twins. TCRdb recomputed calls from the 5' RACE reads with MiXCR, one row per CDR3 protein. The profile shows roughly 350,000 distinct CDR3 sequences, 9% of them singletons. Sequencing input: naive T cells sorted from blood. These receptor sequences come from a woman aged 50 to 60 in good health. CDR3s include the opening cysteine and the closing phenylalanine or tryptophan. D genes are given only for firm matches. Size tells how often a clone was seen (once, few, many) or the class of an expanded clone, and some rows leave it out.

NA,TRBJ1-1,TRBV11-3,few,CASSSNFRANTEAFF,TGTGCCAGCAGCTCCAACTTCCGGGCGAACACTGAAGCTTTCTTT
TRBD2,TRBJ2-1,TRBV12-5,many,CASGFPATSGSYNEQFF,TGTGCTAGTGGTTTTCCCGCGACTAGCGGGAGCTACAATGAGCAGTTCTTC
NA,TRBJ2-5,TRBV2,NA,CASTEVVTQYF,TGTGCCAGCACAGAGGTTGTGACCCAGTACTTC
NA,TRBJ2-1,TRBV27,NA,CASSPRLGDNEQFF,TGTGCCAGCAGTCCGAGACTAGGAGACAATGAGCAGTTCTTC
NA,TRBJ2-5,TRBV12-3/TRBV12-4,few,CASSLSLSDSNQETQYF,TGTGCCAGCAGTTTAAGTCTGTCTGACAGCAATCAAGAGACCCAGTACTTC
NA,TRBJ2-5,TRBV11-3,NA,CASSLDLAGYETQYF,TGTGCCAGCAGCTTAGATCTTGCGGGTTATGAGACCCAGTACTTC
NA,TRBJ1-1,TRBV18,few,CASSPLPPTGRNTEAFF,TGTGCCAGCTCTCCTCTTCCCCCAACAGGGAGGAACACTGAAGCTTTCTTT
NA,TRBJ1-2,TRBV6-2/TRBV6-3,NA,CATHPGRDGYTF,TGTGCCACCCACCCCGGACGGGATGGCTACACCTTC
TRBD2,TRBJ2-5,TRBV6-1,few,CASSERVAGAETQYF,TGTGCCAGCAGTGAAAGAGTTGCGGGAGCGGAGACCCAGTACTTC
NA,TRBJ1-5,TRBV5-1,few,CASSLAPAQPQHF,TGCGCCAGCAGCTTGGCTCCGGCCCAGCCCCAGCATTTT
NA,TRBJ2-3,TRBV11-2,many,CASSQNIDTQYF,TGTGCCAGCAGCCAAAATATAGATACGCAGTATTTT
NA,TRBJ2-5,TRBV20-1,few,CSANPPGPGRTQYF,TGCAGTGCCAATCCACCGGGACCCGGCCGGACCCAGTACTTC
NA,TRBJ1-5,TRBV6-5,few,CASRLTQGNQPQHF,TGTGCCAGCAGACTAACCCAGGGGAATCAGCCCCAGCATTTT
NA,TRBJ1-3,TRBV20-1,many,CSARDPTGNTIYF,TGCAGTGCTAGAGACCCTACTGGAAACACCATATATTTT
NA,TRBJ2-3,TRBV20-1,NA,CSATGAPDTQYF,TGCAGTGCTACCGGCGCGCCAGATACGCAGTATTTT
TRBD2,TRBJ2-1,TRBV29-1,few,CSVATSGPYNEQFF,TGCAGCGTCGCAACTAGCGGACCATACAATGAGCAGTTCTTC
NA,TRBJ2-5,TRBV27,NA,CASSPLRDSQETQYF,TGTGCCAGCAGCCCACTTCGGGACTCGCAAGAGACCCAGTACTTC
NA,TRBJ2-1,TRBV29-1,many,CSVLGSGYNEQFF,TGCAGCGTTCTCGGGAGTGGCTACAATGAGCAGTTCTTC
TRBD2,TRBJ2-3,TRBV15,NA,CATSRGLGDTQYF,TGTGCCACCAGCAGGGGACTAGGGGATACGCAGTATTTT
NA,TRBJ2-7,TRBV2,NA,CASSVLQGTGSYEQYF,TGTGCCAGCAGCGTTCTACAGGGCACAGGCTCCTACGAGCAGTACTTC
NA,TRBJ2-7,TRBV5-1,NA,CASSPDGISYEQYF,TGCGCCAGCAGCCCTGACGGGATCTCCTACGAGCAGTACTTC
NA,TRBJ2-5,TRBV7-2,few,CASSLVAGYQETQYF,TGTGCCAGCAGCTTAGTCGCAGGGTATCAAGAGACCCAGTACTTC
TRBD2,TRBJ2-4,TRBV7-9,NA,CAVQGLVVPVQYF,TGTGCCGTTCAGGGACTAGTCGTCCCCGTTCAGTACTTC
NA,TRBJ1-2,TRBV6-5,few,CASSSLGGYTF,TGTGCCAGCAGCTCTTTGGGTGGCTACACCTTC
NA,TRBJ1-5,TRBV12-3/TRBV12-4,NA,CASSYPSDGTKNQPQHF,TGTGCCAGCAGTTACCCCTCTGACGGGACAAAGAATCAGCCCCAGCATTTT
NA,TRBJ2-1,TRBV5-1,many,CASSSGRPAVEQFF,TGCGCCAGCAGCTCGGGACGGCCGGCAGTTGAGCAGTTCTTC
TRBD2,TRBJ2-1,TRBV6-5,NA,CASSSPSSGSYNEQFF,TGTGCCAGCAGTTCCCCTTCTAGCGGGAGCTACAATGAGCAGTTCTTC
NA,TRBJ2-1,TRBV29-1,many,CSVVADGPRIYNEQFF,TGCAGCGTTGTGGCAGACGGGCCCCGGATTTACAATGAGCAGTTCTTC
NA,TRBJ2-5,TRBV3-1,few,CASSHPILQETQYF,TGTGCCAGCAGCCACCCTATTCTGCAGGAGACCCAGTACTTC
TRBD2,TRBJ2-5,TRBV5-1,NA,CASSLSLAANQETQYF,TGCGCCAGCAGCTTGTCACTAGCGGCAAACCAAGAGACCCAGTACTTC
NA,TRBJ1-1,TRBV7-9,many,CASSFPGGRDTEAFF,TGTGCCAGCAGCTTTCCCGGAGGACGGGACACTGAAGCTTTCTTT
NA,TRBJ2-3,TRBV7-2,few,CASSLGHNWDTQYF,TGTGCCAGCAGCCTTGGACACAATTGGGATACGCAGTATTTT
TRBD2,TRBJ2-5,TRBV29-1,many,CSVEDQRREQTQYF,TGCAGCGTTGAAGATCAGCGGCGGGAGCAGACCCAGTACTTC
NA,TRBJ2-1,TRBV7-2,many,CASSLLQGWNEQFF,TGTGCCAGCAGCTTACTGCAGGGCTGGAATGAGCAGTTCTTC
NA,TRBJ2-1,TRBV10-3,NA,CAISVASTNEQFF,TGTGCCATCAGTGTAGCCTCGACCAATGAGCAGTTCTTC
NA,TRBJ2-3,TRBV20-1,NA,CSGGDISTDTQYF,TGCAGTGGGGGTGACATTAGCACAGATACGCAGTATTTT
NA,TRBJ2-3,TRBV10-3,NA,CAISESKIGVDTQYF,TGTGCCATCAGTGAGTCGAAAATCGGCGTAGATACGCAGTATTTT
NA,TRBJ2-3,TRBV20-1,few,CSASERVGTDTQYF,TGCAGTGCTAGTGAAAGGGTTGGCACAGATACGCAGTATTTT
NA,TRBJ1-5,TRBV20-1,many,CSARDRTLNQPQHF,TGCAGTGCTAGAGATAGGACCCTTAATCAGCCCCAGCATTTT
NA,TRBJ1-1,TRBV4-1,few,CASSQEEGWNTEAFF,TGCGCCAGCAGCCAAGAGGAGGGATGGAACACTGAAGCTTTCTTT
TRBD1,TRBJ2-5,TRBV5-1,few,CASSLPEGGVDVRETQYF,TGCGCCAGCAGCCTACCTGAAGGGGGCGTCGATGTCCGAGAGACCCAGTACTTC
NA,TRBJ2-3,TRBV5-5,many,CASSTRGLTDTQYF,TGTGCCAGCAGCACCAGGGGACTAACAGATACGCAGTATTTT
NA,TRBJ2-2,TRBV12-3/TRBV12-4,many,CASSFPLNGELFF,TGTGCCAGCAGTTTTCCATTGAACGGGGAGCTGTTTTTT
NA,TRBJ2-1,TRBV5-1,few,CASSLDAGPPGNEQFF,TGCGCCAGCAGCTTGGATGCGGGTCCGCCGGGGAATGAGCAGTTCTTC
NA,TRBJ1-3,TRBV27,many,CASSLGLGSGNTIYF,TGTGCCAGCAGTTTAGGACTTGGCTCTGGAAACACCATATATTTT
NA,TRBJ2-3,TRBV5-5,many,CASSSRLADTQYF,TGTGCCAGCAGCTCCCGACTAGCAGATACGCAGTATTTT
TRBD2,TRBJ2-1,TRBV7-3,many,CASSTGTIHNEQFF,TGTGCCAGCAGCACCGGGACTATCCACAATGAGCAGTTCTTC
NA,TRBJ1-5,TRBV12-3/TRBV12-4,NA,CASSQTGSNQPQHF,TGTGCCAGCAGCCAAACAGGGTCCAATCAGCCCCAGCATTTT
NA,TRBJ2-5,TRBV5-1,few,CASSWERTQYF,TGCGCCAGCAGCTGGGAGAGGACCCAGTACTTC
TRBD2,TRBJ2-3,TRBV5-1,NA,CASSPGLAYTDTQYF,TGCGCCAGCAGCCCGGGACTAGCGTACACAGATACGCAGTATTTT
NA,TRBJ1-2,TRBV5-1,few,CASSPMEGNYGYTF,TGCGCCAGCAGCCCAATGGAAGGGAACTATGGCTACACCTTC
NA,TRBJ1-2,TRBV19,NA,CASSIAGNYGYTF,TGTGCCAGTAGTATAGCGGGGAACTATGGCTACACCTTC
TRBD2,TRBJ2-7,TRBV20-1,few,CSARDHLAGSYEQYF,TGCAGTGCTAGAGATCATCTAGCGGGCTCTTACGAGCAGTACTTC
NA,TRBJ2-4,TRBV7-6,NA,CASSDGPSSHGKNIQYF,TGTGCCAGCAGCGATGGGCCTAGCTCCCACGGCAAAAACATTCAGTACTTC
NA,TRBJ2-3,TRBV29-1,few,CSVGVGIPDTQYF,TGCAGCGTTGGTGTAGGGATCCCAGATACGCAGTATTTT
TRBD1,TRBJ1-1,TRBV10-3,many,CAISKGAANTEAFF,TGTGCCATCAGTAAGGGGGCGGCGAACACTGAAGCTTTCTTT